The next 24 T cell receptor beta chains were all read from a single sample in a study of STAT3 mutations in large granular lymphocyte leukemia. General study results and limits: Every T-LGLL patient had at least one immunodominant TCRbeta clonotype.

These TCRs are of unknown antigen specificity. Measured with immunoSEQ multiplex PCR; TCRdb has only the in-frame clones, and not every one. Among some 15,000 clones listed, around 90% were seen once. Sequencing input: peripheral blood mononuclear cells. These receptor sequences come from a woman between 45 and 65 years old with T-cell large granular lymphocyte leukemia. Some clones in this sample may be carry-over from other donors' samples.

This rearrangement joins TRBV4-1 to TRBJ1-1; no clear D. This CDR3 is built from 11 residues. Germline V gene lookup returns CDR1 MGHRA and CDR2 YSYEKL. Trimming stripped 3 bases from V and 11 bases from J, with 10 bases between. In DNA form, the CDR3 reads TGCGCCAGCAGCCACTCAGCACAGGCTTTCTTT. As protein: CASSHSAQAFF.

The chain recombines TRBV28 with TRBJ1-4; 8 bases are shared with TRBD1. Germline V gene sequence: CDR1 MDHEN, CDR2 SYDVKM. V lost 6 bases to trimming and J lost 4 bases; unmatched junction nucleotides: 7. The CDR3 has 15 amino acids. The CDR3: CASSRTGSSNEKLFF. The CDR3 coding sequence is TGTGCCAGCAGCCGGACAGGGAGTAGTAATGAAAAACTGTTTTTT.

The genes are TRBV14 and TRBJ2-3; TRBD2 matches at 7 bases. The CDR3 sequence is 16 residues long. V trimming: 0 bases; J trimming: 5 bases; junction bases outside the gene matches: 8. Germline CDR1 SGHDN, CDR2 FVKESK. CDR3 protein: CASSQDRSGRGDTQYF. The CDR3, as DNA: TGTGCCAGCAGCCAAGATCGGTCGGGGAGGGGAGATACGCAGTATTTT.

This clone was seen only a few times. The V gene is TRBV6-5, the J gene TRBJ1-5, with D possibly matching TRBD1 (5 bases). This CDR3 contains 13 residues. V lost 3 bases, J lost 11 bases, and 14 bases lay in between. The germline V gene encodes CDR1 MNHEY and CDR2 SVGAGI. This CDR3 is CASSYLEGTAQHF. The CDR3 DNA sequence: TGTGCCAGCAGTTATTTAGAAGGGACGGCCCAGCATTTT.

CDR3 sequence reads: CASSLEEQYF. CDR3 DNA sequence: TGTGCCAGCAGTTTAGAAGAGCAGTACTTC. The chain couples TRBV27 to TRBJ2-7; D is unresolved. The CDR3 contains 10 residues. Trimming pared 2 bases from V and 7 bases from J, leaving 3 bases between. CDR1 and CDR2 from the germline V gene are MNHEY and SMNVEV (reference sequence).

The V and J genes are TRBV6-6 and TRBJ1-1; TRBD1 is a possible D gene (5 bases). CDR3 size: 13 residues. The V gene's germline CDR1 is MNHNY and CDR2 SVGAGI (reference sequence). V was trimmed by 11 bases and J by 8 bases, leaving 21 bases between them. The CDR3 here is CAAWKQDMWEAFF. The CDR3 nucleotides are TGTGCCGCGTGGAAACAGGATATGTGGGAAGCTTTCTTT.

The chain has TRBV18 and TRBJ2-7; 9 bases agree with TRBD1. V gave up 0 bases and J gave up 2 bases; unmatched junction bases: 2. CDR3 size: 15 residues. Germline V lookup: CDR1 KGHSH, CDR2 LQKENI. The CDR3 protein is CASSPPDRGTYEQYF. CDR3 sequence (DNA): TGTGCCAGCTCACCACCGGACAGGGGAACCTACGAGCAGTACTTC.

CDR3 sequence: CASSPDNIGTDTQYF. The CDR3, as DNA: TGTGCCAGCAGTCCGGACAATATCGGCACAGATACGCAGTATTTT. The V call is TRBV6-5, the J call TRBJ2-3; tentatively, D is TRBD1 (5 bases). Between the trimmed V and J ends, which lost 5 bases and 1 base, there was a span of 13 bases. CDR1 and CDR2 from the germline V gene are MNHEY and SVGAGI. This CDR3 contains 15 residues.

The CDR3 bases are TGTGCCAGCAGCCCTCTTTTTATAGCGGGAGGGCCGGATACGCAGTATTTT. Amino acid sequence: CASSPLFIAGGPDTQYF. This sequence joins TRBV9 and TRBJ2-3; 11 bases agree with TRBD2. The CDR3 loop spans 17 amino acids. The germline V gene has CDR1 SGDLS and CDR2 YYNGEE. V was clipped by 4 bases and J by 6 bases; unmatched bases: 13.

The V gene is TRBV27, the J gene TRBJ2-1; 10 nucleotides line up with TRBD2. CDR1 is MNHEY and CDR2 is SMNVEV in the germline V gene (reference sequence). This CDR3 contains 16 residues. V was pared by 5 bases and J by 7 bases, with 11 bases of the junction left unmatched. In nucleotides, the CDR3 is TGTGCCAGCAGTCCCGACCCTAGCGGGAGTGAAAATGAGCAGTTCTTC. Translation gives CASSPDPSGSENEQFF.

The chain's CDR3 is CASRIGLAGVYEQYF. CDR3 bases: TGTGCCAGCAGGATCGGACTAGCGGGAGTCTACGAGCAGTACTTC. The V gene is TRBV27, the J gene TRBJ2-7; 13 nucleotides line up with TRBD2. Germline loops: CDR1 MNHEY, CDR2 SMNVEV (reference sequence). The V and J ends lost 6 bases and 3 bases, in that order; junction bases with no gene match: 5. The CDR3 loop spans 15 amino acids.

This clone was seen a few times. The V call is TRBV7-9, the J call TRBJ1-2, with D possibly TRBD1 on 6 matching bases. V lost 5 bases and J 8 bases, leaving 18 bases between the germline ends. The CDR3 loop spans 14 amino acids. Per the germline V gene, CDR1 is SEHNR and CDR2 is FQNEAQ (reference sequence). The CDR3 here is CASSTPGGAGGYTF. The CDR3 coding sequence is TGTGCCAGCAGCACCCCGGGGGGGGCAGGAGGCTACACCTTC.

The V gene is TRBV5-1, the J gene TRBJ2-5; possibly TRBD2 for D (5 bases). CDR1 and CDR2 from the germline V gene are SGHRS and YFSETQ. V was shortened by 1 base and J by 3 bases, with 7 bases between the two germline ends. This CDR3 contains 13 residues. CDR3 nucleotides: TGCGCCAGCAGCTTGAAGAGGGAAGAGACCCAGTACTTC. It encodes CASSLKREETQYF. Combining the CDR3 with reference TRBV5-1 and TRBJ2-5 gives the whole variable domain KAGVTQTPRYLIKTRGQQVTLSCSPISGHRSVSWYQQTPGQGLQFLFEYFSETQRNKGNFPGRFSGRQFSNSRSEMNVSTLELGDSALYLCASSLKREETQYFGPGTRLLVL.

V and J are TRBV11-2 and TRBJ1-4; a weak D match, TRBD1 (5 bases). Germline loops: CDR1 SGHAT, CDR2 FQNNGV. The CDR3 length is 15 residues. V was trimmed by 5 bases and J by 3 bases, leaving 13 bases between them. The CDR3 sequence: CASSQFQGANEKLFF. CDR3 DNA sequence: TGTGCCAGCAGCCAATTTCAGGGTGCTAATGAAAAACTGTTTTTT.

The chain recombines TRBV5-1 with TRBJ2-7; TRBD1 matches 9 bases. This CDR3 is built from 15 residues. The germline V gene has CDR1 SGHRS and CDR2 YFSETQ. The V and J ends lost 4 bases and 6 bases, in that order; junction bases with no gene match: 11. The CDR3 DNA is TGCGCCAGCAGCGCAACAGGGGGCAGTCCGGGCGAGCAGTACTTC. This sequence encodes CASSATGGSPGEQYF.

V gene TRBV29-1 combines with J gene TRBJ1-1; no clear D. Per the germline V gene, CDR1 is SQVTM and CDR2 is ANQGSEA. Trimming stripped 1 base from V and 1 base from J, with 4 bases between. The CDR3 sequence is 12 residues long. CDR3 bases: TGCAGCGTTGAAGGCGGGAACACTGAAGCTTTCTTT. As protein: CSVEGGNTEAFF.

J is TRBJ1-2 and V is TRBV18; D might be TRBD1 (5 bases). V was trimmed by 3 bases and J by 4 bases, leaving 12 bases between them. The CDR3 length is 14 residues. From germline, CDR1 is KGHSH and CDR2 LQKENI. In DNA form, the CDR3 reads TGTGCCAGCTCACCTGCCAGGGACCTCTATGGCTACACCTTC. Amino acid sequence: CASSPARDLYGYTF.

This clone showed up just a few times. The chain employs TRBV5-8 and TRBJ2-7; 8 bases align to TRBD2. Germline CDR1 SGHTS, CDR2 YDEGEE. V lost 1 base to trimming and J lost 7 bases; unmatched junction nucleotides: 16. The CDR3 length is 17 residues. CDR3 loop: CASSLTSGSLLTGEQYF. CDR3 DNA sequence: TGTGCCAGCAGCTTGACGAGCGGGAGTCTCCTAACGGGTGAGCAGTACTTC.

The J gene is TRBJ1-1, the V gene TRBV5-6; TRBD1 matches 8 bases. Germline V gives CDR1 SGHDT, CDR2 YYEEEE. V shed 9 bases, J shed 3 bases, and the junction held 13 bases outside the gene matches. This CDR3 region has 15 residues. CDR3 residues: CATRSRRGRDTEAFF. As DNA, the CDR3 is TGTGCCACTCGCTCCCGCAGGGGGCGGGACACTGAAGCTTTCTTT. Filled out from reference TRBV5-6 and TRBJ1-1, the complete variable domain reads DAGVTQSPTHLIKTRGQQVTLRCSPKSGHDTVSWYQQALGQGPQFIFQYYEEEERQRGNFPDRFSGHQFPNYSSELNVNALLLGDSALYLCATRSRRGRDTEAFFGQGTRLTVV.

The V and J genes are TRBV9 and TRBJ2-2; D remains ambiguous. The CDR3 loop spans 15 amino acids. Germline lookup yields CDR1 SGDLS and CDR2 YYNGEE. Trimming took 1 base from V and 1 from J, leaving 8 bases between them. The CDR3 DNA sequence: TGTGCCAGCAGCGTAAATGCTGTGAACACCGGGGAGCTGTTTTTT. Encoded protein: CASSVNAVNTGELFF.

This clone appeared once. V usage is TRBV6-1 and J usage is TRBJ1-5; no clear D. CDR1 is MNHNS and CDR2 is SASEGT in the germline V gene. The CDR3 extends over 15 amino acids. V was cut by 3 bases and J by 2 bases, with 11 bases left in between. In nucleotides, the CDR3 is TGTGCCAGCAGTGACCCCTTGGCGGGCAATCAGCCCCAGCATTTT. This encodes CASSDPLAGNQPQHF.

V gene TRBV5-4 combines with J gene TRBJ1-2; D not resolved. Trimming removed 4 bases from V and 2 bases from J, with 12 bases in between. The CDR3 totals 14 residues. Germline CDR1 reads SGHNT; CDR2 reads YYREEE (reference sequence). The CDR3 sequence is CASSKDLRNYGYTF. The CDR3 DNA is TGTGCCAGCAGCAAAGACCTAAGAAACTATGGCTACACCTTC.

CDR3 region: CASSLTSGSYEQYF. The DNA of the CDR3 is TGTGCCAGCAGCTTAACTAGCGGGAGCTACGAGCAGTACTTC. The chain recombines TRBV7-8 with TRBJ2-7, with 11 positions matching TRBD2. CDR1 and CDR2 from the germline V gene are SGHVS and FQNEAQ. The trim removed 2 bases at V and 3 bases at J, leaving 0 bases unmatched. The CDR3 sequence is 14 residues long. The whole variable domain, filled in from reference TRBV7-8 and TRBJ2-7, reads GAGVSQSPRYKVAKRGQDVALRCDPISGHVSLFWYQQALGQGPEFLTYFQNEAQLDKSGLPSDRFFAERPEGSVSTLKIQRTQQEDSAVYLCASSLTSGSYEQYFGPGTRLTVT.

The gene calls are TRBV19 and TRBJ1-5; the D gene is possibly TRBD1 (6 bases). Germline CDR1 reads LNHDA; CDR2 reads SQIVND (reference sequence). This CDR3 is 16 amino acids long. The V end lost 1 base, the J end lost 2 bases, and 12 bases lay between the germline ends. CDR3 residues: CASSIVVAGGNQPQHF. CDR3 DNA sequence: TGTGCCAGTAGTATAGTCGTGGCAGGGGGCAATCAGCCCCAGCATTTT.